A selection of T cell receptor beta chains follows, all from one sample in a study of neurological immune-mediated disorders. In TCRdb, the 5' RACE reads were re-called with MiXCR into one record per CDR3 protein. The table has 55,000 to 75,000 distinct CDR3 sequences, approximately 11% seen once. The sample was PBMCs. These receptors were taken from a woman aged 55-70 years with HTLV-1-associated myelopathy (HAM/TSP). The CDR3 runs from the conserved cysteine through the conserved F or W. D genes are given only for firm matches. Clone size is shown for a subset of rows, as once, few, many or a class of expanded clone.

TRBJ2-7 many 14 TRBV5-5 TRBD1 CASSRQGAQMEQYF TGTGCCAGCAGTCGACAGGGGGCGCAAATGGAGCAGTACTTC
TRBJ2-2 many 18 TRBV5-1 TRBD1 CASSPGQGEFANTGELFF TGCGCCAGCAGCCCCGGACAGGGGGAGTTCGCGAACACCGGGGAGCTGTTTTTT
TRBJ2-3 many 16 TRBV7-2 NA CASSLALFTNTDTQYF TGTGCCAGCAGCTTAGCGCTTTTCACTAACACAGATACGCAGTATTTT
TRBJ2-1 many 16 TRBV5-1 TRBD2 CASSLEGSGRHNEQFF TGCGCCAGCAGCTTGGAAGGTAGCGGGAGGCACAATGAGCAGTTCTTC
TRBJ1-6 many 16 TRBV5-1 NA CASSLNTGTHNSPLHF TGCGCCAGCAGCCTCAACACCGGGACTCATAATTCACCCCTCCACTTT
TRBJ2-5 few 15 TRBV20-1 TRBD2 CSAGGGREGVKTQYF TGCAGTGCGGGCGGCGGTCGGGAGGGGGTGAAGACCCAGTACTTC
TRBJ2-1 many 14 TRBV5-1 NA CASSLAASWDEQFF TGCGCCAGCAGCTTGGCCGCTAGTTGGGATGAGCAGTTCTTC
TRBJ2-3 many 11 TRBV29-1 NA CSVEGADTQYF TGCAGCGTTGAGGGGGCAGATACGCAGTATTTT
TRBJ1-5 NA 12 TRBV28 NA CAISPRAQPQHF TGTGCCATTTCGCCAAGGGCACAGCCCCAGCATTTT
TRBJ1-2 many 13 TRBV28 TRBD1 CASWDRGNYGYTF TGTGCCAGCTGGGACAGGGGGAACTATGGCTACACCTTC
TRBJ2-3 many 15 TRBV5-1 NA CASSLAGRSSDTQYF TGCGCCAGCAGCTTGGCTGGCAGGAGTTCAGATACGCAGTATTTT
TRBJ2-6 many 16 TRBV28 NA CASSSSTGRGANVLTF TGTGCCAGCAGTTCCTCGACAGGGAGGGGGGCCAACGTCCTGACTTTC
TRBJ2-2 many 19 TRBV28 NA CASSLYGYSVTGNTGELFF TGTGCCAGCAGTTTATATGGGTATTCTGTCACAGGGAACACCGGGGAGCTGTTTTTT
TRBJ2-1 few 16 TRBV5-1 TRBD2 CASSFPMSGREFEQFF TGCGCCAGCAGCTTCCCAATGAGCGGGAGGGAGTTTGAGCAGTTCTTC
TRBJ2-1 many 15 TRBV7-6 TRBD2 CASSLGLAGPNEQFF TGTGCCAGCAGCTTAGGACTAGCGGGACCCAATGAGCAGTTCTTC
TRBJ2-2 many 12 TRBV20-1 NA CSVPGNTGELFF TGCAGTGTCCCTGGGAACACCGGGGAGCTGTTTTTT
TRBJ2-7 many 13 TRBV12-3/TRBV12-4 NA CASQLGGAYEQYF TGTGCCAGCCAGTTAGGAGGGGCGTACGAGCAGTACTTC
TRBJ1-6 NA 16 TRBV21-1 NA CASKVGGRLKNSPLHF TGTGCCAGCAAAGTGGGGGGCAGGTTGAAAAATTCACCCCTCCACTTT
TRBJ2-3 many 13 TRBV29-1 NA CSVGGVSGSTQYF TGCAGCGTTGGTGGTGTTTCCGGGTCTACGCAGTATTTT
TRBJ2-3 NA 15 TRBV5-1 TRBD2 CASSLGSGSCDTQYF TGCGCCAGCAGCTTGGGAAGCGGGAGTTGTGATACGCAGTATTTT
TRBJ2-5 few 19 TRBV7-8 NA CASSAKGPGTAKVSETQYF TGTGCCAGCAGCGCCAAGGGCCCGGGTACCGCTAAGGTATCTGAGACCCAGTACTTC
TRBJ2-5 many 16 TRBV5-1 TRBD2 CASSPTSGKGGETQYF TGCGCCAGCAGTCCGACTAGCGGCAAAGGTGGGGAGACCCAGTACTTC
TRBJ2-2 many 17 TRBV10-3 TRBD2 CAISDFSSGGNTGELFF TGTGCCATCAGTGATTTTTCTAGCGGGGGGAACACCGGGGAGCTGTTTTTT
TRBJ2-7 NA 16 TRBV12-3/TRBV12-4 TRBD2 CASSLGSSGHSYEQYF TGTGCCAGCAGTTTGGGGTCTAGCGGGCATTCCTACGAGCAGTACTTC
TRBJ1-2 many 14 TRBV28 NA CASSLQTNSYGYTF TGTGCCAGCAGCCTTCAAACCAATTCCTATGGCTACACCTTC
TRBJ2-1 many 14 TRBV2 TRBD2 CASSSSGAYNEQFF TGTGCCAGCAGTTCTAGCGGGGCCTACAATGAGCAGTTCTTC
TRBJ2-5 many 14 TRBV2 NA CASNQDSFRETQYF TGTGCCAGCAACCAAGACAGTTTCCGGGAGACCCAGTACTTC
TRBJ2-2 many 13 TRBV20-1 NA CSAPNGAVGELFF TGCAGTGCGCCCAACGGGGCCGTCGGGGAGCTGTTTTTT
TRBJ2-2 many 15 TRBV6-2/TRBV6-3 TRBD2 CASSWGGSSTGELFF TGTGCCAGCAGTTGGGGAGGGTCCTCCACCGGGGAGCTGTTTTTT
TRBJ2-1 many 14 TRBV20-1 TRBD2 CSARGTSGNNEQFF TGCAGTGCTAGAGGGACTAGCGGGAACAATGAGCAGTTCTTC
TRBJ1-1 NA 13 TRBV6-6 NA CASTSSGNTEAFF TGTGCCAGCACTTCCAGTGGGAACACTGAAGCTTTCTTT
TRBJ2-7 many 12 TRBV5-1 NA CASSPGTSEQYF TGCGCCAGCAGCCCCGGGACATCCGAGCAGTACTTC
TRBJ2-2 many 13 TRBV11-2 NA CASSLVDTGELFF TGTGCCAGCAGCTTAGTGGACACCGGGGAGCTGTTTTTT
TRBJ2-5 many 13 TRBV12-3/TRBV12-4 NA CASSLKGKETQYF TGTGCCAGCAGTTTGAAGGGAAAAGAGACCCAGTACTTC
TRBJ2-3 many 16 TRBV7-2 TRBD2 CASSTAGTRGADTQYF TGTGCCAGCAGCACGGCCGGGACTAGAGGCGCAGATACGCAGTATTTT
TRBJ1-1 many 15 TRBV27 NA CASIKGRAGYTEAFF TGTGCCAGCATTAAGGGGAGGGCGGGGTACACTGAAGCTTTCTTT
TRBJ2-1 many 15 TRBV11-2 NA CASSLGFTGGNEQFF TGTGCCAGCAGCTTAGGTTTTACTGGGGGGAATGAGCAGTTCTTC
TRBJ2-5 many 14 TRBV12-3/TRBV12-4 TRBD2 CASSLQGGRETQYF TGTGCCAGCAGTTTACAGGGAGGGAGAGAGACCCAGTACTTC
TRBJ2-1 many 14 TRBV12-5 NA CASGLQGPWDEQFF TGTGCTAGTGGTCTTCAGGGGCCCTGGGATGAGCAGTTCTTC